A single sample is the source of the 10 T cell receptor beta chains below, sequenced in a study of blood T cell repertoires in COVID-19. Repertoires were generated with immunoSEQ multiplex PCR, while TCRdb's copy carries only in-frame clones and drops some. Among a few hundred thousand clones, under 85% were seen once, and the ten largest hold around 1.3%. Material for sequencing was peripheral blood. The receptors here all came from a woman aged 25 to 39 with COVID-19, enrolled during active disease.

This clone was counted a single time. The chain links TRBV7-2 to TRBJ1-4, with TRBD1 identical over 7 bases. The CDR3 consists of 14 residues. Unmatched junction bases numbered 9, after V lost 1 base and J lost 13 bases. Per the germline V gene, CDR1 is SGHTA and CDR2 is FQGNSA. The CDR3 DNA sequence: TGTGCCAGCAGCTTAGGACAGGGTAGCTATGGACTGTTTTTT. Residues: CASSLGQGSYGLFF.

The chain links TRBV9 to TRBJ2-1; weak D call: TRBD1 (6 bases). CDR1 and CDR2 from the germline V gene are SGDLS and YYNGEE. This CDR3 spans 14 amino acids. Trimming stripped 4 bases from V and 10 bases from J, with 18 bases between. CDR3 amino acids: CASSPGDITGEQFF. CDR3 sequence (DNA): TGTGCCAGCAGCCCAGGGGACATCACCGGGGAGCAGTTCTTC. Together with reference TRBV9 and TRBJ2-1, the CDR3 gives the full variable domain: DSGVTQTPKHLITATGQRVTLRCSPRSGDLSVYWYQQSLDQGLQFLIQYYNGEERAKGNILERFSAQQFPDLHSELNLSSLELGDSALYFCASSPGDITGEQFFGPGTRLTVL.

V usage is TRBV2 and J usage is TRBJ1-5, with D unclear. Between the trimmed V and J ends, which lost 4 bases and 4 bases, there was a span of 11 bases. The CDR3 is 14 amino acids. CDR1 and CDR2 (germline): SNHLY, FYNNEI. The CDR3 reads CASSVEGSNQPQHF. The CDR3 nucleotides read TGTGCCAGCAGTGTAGAGGGATCTAATCAGCCCCAGCATTTT.

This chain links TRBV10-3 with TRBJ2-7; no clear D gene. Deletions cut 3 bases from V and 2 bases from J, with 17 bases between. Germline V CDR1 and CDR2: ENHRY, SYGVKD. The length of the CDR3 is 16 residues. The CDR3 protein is CAISDTSLAEPYEQYF. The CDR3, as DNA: TGTGCCATCAGTGATACATCTTTGGCAGAACCCTACGAGCAGTACTTC.

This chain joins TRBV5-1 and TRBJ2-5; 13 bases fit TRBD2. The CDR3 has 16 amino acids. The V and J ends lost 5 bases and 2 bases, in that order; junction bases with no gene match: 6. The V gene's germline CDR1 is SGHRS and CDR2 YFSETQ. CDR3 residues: CASSLSLAGGQETQYF. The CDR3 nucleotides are TGCGCCAGCAGTCTGTCACTAGCGGGGGGGCAAGAGACCCAGTACTTC. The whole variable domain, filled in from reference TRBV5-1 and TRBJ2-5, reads KAGVTQTPRYLIKTRGQQVTLSCSPISGHRSVSWYQQTPGQGLQFLFEYFSETQRNKGNFPGRFSGRQFSNSRSEMNVSTLELGDSALYLCASSLSLAGGQETQYFGPGTRLLVL.

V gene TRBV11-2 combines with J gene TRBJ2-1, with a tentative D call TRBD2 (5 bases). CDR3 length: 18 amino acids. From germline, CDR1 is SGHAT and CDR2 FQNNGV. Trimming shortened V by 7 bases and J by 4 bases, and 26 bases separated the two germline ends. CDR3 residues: CASNQAGRSSRKYNEQFF. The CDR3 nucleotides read TGTGCCAGCAACCAGGCGGGTAGGTCTAGCAGGAAATACAATGAGCAGTTCTTC.

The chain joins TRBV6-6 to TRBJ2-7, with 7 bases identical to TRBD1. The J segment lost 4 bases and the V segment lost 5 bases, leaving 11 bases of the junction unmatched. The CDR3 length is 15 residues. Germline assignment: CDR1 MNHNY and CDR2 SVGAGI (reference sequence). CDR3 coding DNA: TGTGCCAGCAGTACCTCCCCAGGGGGTCGGTACGAGCAGTACTTC. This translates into CASSTSPGGRYEQYF.

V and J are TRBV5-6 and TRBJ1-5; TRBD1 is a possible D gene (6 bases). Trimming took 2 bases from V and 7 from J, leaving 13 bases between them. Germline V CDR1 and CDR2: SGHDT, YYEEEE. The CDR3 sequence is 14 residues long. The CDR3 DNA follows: TGTGCCAGCAGCTTATACCAGGGGATACAGCCCCAGCATTTT. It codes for CASSLYQGIQPQHF.

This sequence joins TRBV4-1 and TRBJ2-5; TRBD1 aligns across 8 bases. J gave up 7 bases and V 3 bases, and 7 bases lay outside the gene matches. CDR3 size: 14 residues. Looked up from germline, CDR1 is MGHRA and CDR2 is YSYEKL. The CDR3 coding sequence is TGCGCCAGCAGCCAGGGACAGGTTAGGGGGACCCAGTACTTC. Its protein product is CASSQGQVRGTQYF.

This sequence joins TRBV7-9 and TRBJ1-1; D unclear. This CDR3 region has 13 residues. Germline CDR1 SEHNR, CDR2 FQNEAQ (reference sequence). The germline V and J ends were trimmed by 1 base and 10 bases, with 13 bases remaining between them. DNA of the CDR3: TGTGCCAGCAGCTTAGTATCGGGGTTCCGAGCTTTCTTT. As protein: CASSLVSGFRAFF. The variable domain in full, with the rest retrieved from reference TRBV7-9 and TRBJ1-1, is DTGVSQNPRHKITKRGQNVTFRCDPISEHNRLYWYRQTLGQGPEFLTYFQNEAQLEKSRLLSDRFSAERPKGSFSTLEIQRTEQGDSAMYLCASSLVSGFRAFFGQGTRLTVV.